These T cell receptor beta chains were read from a single sample in a study of control samples from healthy donors and cancer patients. Method: immunoSEQ multiplex PCR; TCRdb's copy keeps in-frame clones and lacks some. The table shows approximately 130,000 clones, with about 89% occurring only once. Sequenced input: blood. The receptors were gathered from a man aged 45-65 years in good health. CDR3s include the opening cysteine and the closing phenylalanine or tryptophan. The D gene is left open where the match is weak. Size tells how often a clone was seen (once, few, many) or the class of an expanded clone, and some rows leave it out.

CDR3 DNA: TGTGCCAGCTCACCAGGGACGGGGCCAGATACGCAGTATTTT
CDR3 protein: CASSPGTGPDTQYF
clone size: NA
V gene: TRBV18
J gene: TRBJ2-3
D gene: NA
CDR3 length: 14

CDR3 DNA: TGTGCCAGCAGCGTAGACAGGGGACCAGGAAACACCATATATTTT
CDR3 protein: CASSVDRGPGNTIYF
clone size: NA
V gene: TRBV2
J gene: TRBJ1-3
D gene: TRBD1
CDR3 length: 15

CDR3 DNA: TGTGCCAGCAGCACGTACAGGGGATCGGAGACCCAGTACTTC
CDR3 protein: CASSTYRGSETQYF
clone size: NA
V gene: TRBV7-8
J gene: TRBJ2-5
D gene: TRBD1
CDR3 length: 14

CDR3 DNA: TGTGCCAGCAGCCCCACCGGGACAGGGGGGTTCCTAGGAAACACCATATATTTT
CDR3 protein: CASSPTGTGGFLGNTIYF
clone size: NA
V gene: TRBV7-8
J gene: TRBJ1-3
D gene: TRBD1
CDR3 length: 18

CDR3 DNA: TGTGCCAGCAGCTTGGGCGGGTTCAGCTCCTACGAGCAGTACTTC
CDR3 protein: CASSLGGFSSYEQYF
clone size: NA
V gene: TRBV5-5
J gene: TRBJ2-7
D gene: NA
CDR3 length: 15

CDR3 DNA: TGCGCCAGCAGCTTGCGACAGGGTGGGGGAAACACCATATATTTT
CDR3 protein: CASSLRQGGGNTIYF
clone size: NA
V gene: TRBV5-1
J gene: TRBJ1-3
D gene: TRBD1
CDR3 length: 15

CDR3 DNA: TGTGCCAGCAGCTTGTATAGCCGGGACAGCAACACTGAAGCTTTCTTT
CDR3 protein: CASSLYSRDSNTEAFF
clone size: NA
V gene: TRBV5-6
J gene: TRBJ1-1
D gene: TRBD1
CDR3 length: 16

CDR3 DNA: TGTGCCAGCATCTACACGGGACAGAACACTGAAGCTTTCTTT
CDR3 protein: CASIYTGQNTEAFF
clone size: NA
V gene: TRBV6-5
J gene: TRBJ1-1
D gene: NA
CDR3 length: 14

CDR3 DNA: TGCGCCAGCAGCCAAGGACAGGGACGCCTGGACGAGCAGTACTTC
CDR3 protein: CASSQGQGRLDEQYF
clone size: NA
V gene: TRBV4-3
J gene: TRBJ2-7
D gene: TRBD1
CDR3 length: 15

CDR3 DNA: TGTGCCAGCAGTTTCAGGGTGGGGGAAGCTTTCTTT
CDR3 protein: CASSFRVGEAFF
clone size: NA
V gene: TRBV6-2/TRBV6-3
J gene: TRBJ1-1
D gene: NA
CDR3 length: 12

CDR3 DNA: TGTGCCAGCAGCCCACAGGGTAGGGGCACTGAAGCTTTCTTT
CDR3 protein: CASSPQGRGTEAFF
clone size: NA
V gene: TRBV7-2
J gene: TRBJ1-1
D gene: NA
CDR3 length: 14

CDR3 DNA: TGTGCCAGCAGCCCACGAAGGGGGGCTGAGCAGTACTTC
CDR3 protein: CASSPRRGAEQYF
clone size: NA
V gene: TRBV14
J gene: TRBJ2-7
D gene: NA
CDR3 length: 13

CDR3 DNA: TGTGCCAGCAGCTTAGGGCTGGGGGCGGCTGAAGCTTTCTTT
CDR3 protein: CASSLGLGAAEAFF
clone size: NA
V gene: TRBV11-2
J gene: TRBJ1-1
D gene: NA
CDR3 length: 14

CDR3 DNA: TGTGCCTGGAAAAGGGACAGGGCTTATTTGAACACTGAAGCTTTCTTT
CDR3 protein: CAWKRDRAYLNTEAFF
clone size: NA
V gene: TRBV30
J gene: TRBJ1-1
D gene: TRBD1
CDR3 length: 16

CDR3 DNA: TGTGCCAGCTTGTATAGGACAGGGGAGGGCACTGAAGCTTTCTTT
CDR3 protein: CASLYRTGEGTEAFF
clone size: NA
V gene: TRBV5-8
J gene: TRBJ1-1
D gene: TRBD1
CDR3 length: 15

CDR3 DNA: TGTGCCAGCAGCTCAGGGACCCCCAGCACAGATACGCAGTATTTT
CDR3 protein: CASSSGTPSTDTQYF
clone size: NA
V gene: TRBV14
J gene: TRBJ2-3
D gene: NA
CDR3 length: 15

CDR3 DNA: TGTGCCAGCAAGCTTTCAGGGGTGGATGGCTACACCTTC
CDR3 protein: CASKLSGVDGYTF
clone size: once
V gene: TRBV6-5
J gene: TRBJ1-2
D gene: NA
CDR3 length: 13

CDR3 DNA: TGTGCCAGTAGTCTACAGGGTTCCTACGAGCAGTACTTC
CDR3 protein: CASSLQGSYEQYF
clone size: NA
V gene: TRBV19
J gene: TRBJ2-7
D gene: NA
CDR3 length: 13

CDR3 DNA: TGTGCCAGTAAACTGGGACAGATAAACACTGAAGCTTTCTTT
CDR3 protein: CASKLGQINTEAFF
clone size: NA
V gene: TRBV19
J gene: TRBJ1-1
D gene: TRBD1
CDR3 length: 14

CDR3 DNA: TGTGCCAGCGCCGGGACTAGCGGGGGGTTCGGGGAGCTGTTTTTT
CDR3 protein: CASAGTSGGFGELFF
clone size: few
V gene: TRBV6-5
J gene: TRBJ2-2
D gene: TRBD2
CDR3 length: 15

CDR3 DNA: TGTGCCAGCAGTTTATCGTTGAGCGGTGAGACCCAGTACTTC
CDR3 protein: CASSLSLSGETQYF
clone size: NA
V gene: TRBV27
J gene: TRBJ2-5
D gene: NA
CDR3 length: 14

CDR3 DNA: TGTGCCAGCAGCTCCCGGACAGGGAACATTCAGTACTTC
CDR3 protein: CASSSRTGNIQYF
clone size: NA
V gene: TRBV11-2
J gene: TRBJ2-4
D gene: TRBD1
CDR3 length: 13

CDR3 DNA: TGTGCCATCAGTGATTCGGGACAGGGAGATCAGCCCCAGCATTTT
CDR3 protein: CAISDSGQGDQPQHF
clone size: NA
V gene: TRBV10-3
J gene: TRBJ1-5
D gene: TRBD1
CDR3 length: 15

CDR3 DNA: TGCGCCAGCAGCCCCTGGGGGGACAGCTCCTACGAGCAGTACTTC
CDR3 protein: CASSPWGDSSYEQYF
clone size: NA
V gene: TRBV5-1
J gene: TRBJ2-7
D gene: NA
CDR3 length: 15

CDR3 DNA: TGTGCCAGCAGCGCTGACAGGGGCTACGAGCAGTACTTC
CDR3 protein: CASSADRGYEQYF
clone size: NA
V gene: TRBV9
J gene: TRBJ2-7
D gene: TRBD1
CDR3 length: 13

CDR3 DNA: TGCGCCAGCAGCCAAGGCCCTCTTAGAGGGGAGAGGACAGATACGCAGTATTTT
CDR3 protein: CASSQGPLRGERTDTQYF
clone size: NA
V gene: TRBV4-3
J gene: TRBJ2-3
D gene: NA
CDR3 length: 18

CDR3 DNA: TGTGCCAGCAGACCGGACAGGGGTCCGGAAGCTTTCTTT
CDR3 protein: CASRPDRGPEAFF
clone size: NA
V gene: TRBV6-6
J gene: TRBJ1-1
D gene: TRBD1
CDR3 length: 13

CDR3 DNA: TGTGCCAGCAGCTTAGTCGGGACAGGGGGCGGCCGGGAGACCCAGTACTTC
CDR3 protein: CASSLVGTGGGRETQYF
clone size: NA
V gene: TRBV7-6
J gene: TRBJ2-5
D gene: TRBD1
CDR3 length: 17

CDR3 DNA: TGTGCCAGCAGTTTTTACAGACCATACGAGCAGTACTTC
CDR3 protein: CASSFYRPYEQYF
clone size: NA
V gene: TRBV12-3/TRBV12-4
J gene: TRBJ2-7
D gene: NA
CDR3 length: 13

CDR3 DNA: TGTGCCAGCAGCTTAAACCCGACATCGGGCTATGGCTACACCTTC
CDR3 protein: CASSLNPTSGYGYTF
clone size: NA
V gene: TRBV7-8
J gene: TRBJ1-2
D gene: NA
CDR3 length: 15

CDR3 DNA: TGTGCCTGGAGTGAACAGGGATATAATTCACCCCTCCACTTT
CDR3 protein: CAWSEQGYNSPLHF
clone size: NA
V gene: TRBV30
J gene: TRBJ1-6
D gene: NA
CDR3 length: 14

CDR3 DNA: TGTGCCAGTAATGGGGGAATCTACAATGAGCAGTTCTTC
CDR3 protein: CASNGGIYNEQFF
clone size: NA
V gene: TRBV19
J gene: TRBJ2-1
D gene: NA
CDR3 length: 13

CDR3 DNA: TGTGCCAGCGGGGCCGGCTATAGCAATCAGCCCCAGCATTTT
CDR3 protein: CASGAGYSNQPQHF
clone size: NA
V gene: TRBV27
J gene: TRBJ1-5
D gene: NA
CDR3 length: 14

CDR3 DNA: TGTGCCAGCAGTGAAAATTGGGACAGGGATTCCTACGAGCAGTACTTC
CDR3 protein: CASSENWDRDSYEQYF
clone size: once
V gene: TRBV2
J gene: TRBJ2-7
D gene: TRBD1
CDR3 length: 16

CDR3 DNA: TGTGCCAGCAGCCAGGGACAAGATTCACCCCTCCACTTT
CDR3 protein: CASSQGQDSPLHF
clone size: NA
V gene: TRBV9
J gene: TRBJ1-6
D gene: NA
CDR3 length: 13

CDR3 DNA: TGTGCCAGCAGTGGGGGACAGGGGTTGGGCTATGGCTACACCTTC
CDR3 protein: CASSGGQGLGYGYTF
clone size: few
V gene: TRBV27
J gene: TRBJ1-2
D gene: TRBD1
CDR3 length: 15

CDR3 DNA: TGTGCCAGCAGCAGGGTCTACACCGGGGAGCTGTTTTTT
CDR3 protein: CASSRVYTGELFF
clone size: NA
V gene: TRBV9
J gene: TRBJ2-2
D gene: NA
CDR3 length: 13

CDR3 DNA: TGTGCCAGCAGCCTTAAGGGAGCTAACTATGGCTACACCTTC
CDR3 protein: CASSLKGANYGYTF
clone size: NA
V gene: TRBV27
J gene: TRBJ1-2
D gene: NA
CDR3 length: 14

CDR3 DNA: TGTGCCACCAGTTCAGGAATTAGCAATCAGCCCCAGCATTTT
CDR3 protein: CATSSGISNQPQHF
clone size: NA
V gene: TRBV24-1
J gene: TRBJ1-5
D gene: NA
CDR3 length: 14

CDR3 DNA: TGCGCCAGCAGCCTCCGATCGACAGGGGGCGCATGGGAGACCCAGTACTTC
CDR3 protein: CASSLRSTGGAWETQYF
clone size: NA
V gene: TRBV4-1
J gene: TRBJ2-5
D gene: TRBD1
CDR3 length: 17

CDR3 DNA: TGTGCCAGCAGTTGGACAGGGATGAACACTGAAGCTTTCTTT
CDR3 protein: CASSWTGMNTEAFF
clone size: NA
V gene: TRBV27
J gene: TRBJ1-1
D gene: TRBD1
CDR3 length: 14